Below are 15 T cell receptor beta chains sequenced from a single sample in a study of blood T cell repertoires in COVID-19. TCRdb's copy holds only in-frame clones and misses some; the assay was immunoSEQ multiplex PCR. The table lists about 48,000 clones, approximately 80% of them singletons. Sequencing was performed on peripheral blood. These receptor sequences come from a man aged 40-55 years with acute or convalescent COVID-19.

V and J are TRBV27 and TRBJ1-6; 9 positions match TRBD1. Germline lookup yields CDR1 MNHEY and CDR2 SMNVEV (reference sequence). The V and J ends lost 2 bases and 16 bases, in that order; junction bases with no gene match: 6. This CDR3 spans 13 amino acids. The CDR3 DNA is TGTGCCAGCAGTTTAGACGGGACAGGGACACTCCACTTT. Its protein is CASSLDGTGTLHF.

The chain is built from TRBV7-2 and TRBJ1-1, with D hard to call. V shed 1 base and J shed 3 bases, with 9 bases lying between them. CDR3 length: 14 amino acids. Per the germline V gene, CDR1 is SGHTA and CDR2 is FQGNSA. The CDR3 coding sequence is TGTGCCAGCAGCTTAGGAGGCGTATACACTGAAGCTTTCTTT. It encodes CASSLGGVYTEAFF.

This clone has a single count. J is TRBJ2-1 and V is TRBV24-1; no definite D call. The V gene lost 9 bases and the J gene lost 7 bases, with 9 bases spanning the gap. CDR1 is KGHDR, CDR2 SFDVKD, per germline. The CDR3 totals 11 residues. The DNA for the CDR3 is TGTGCCACCGCAGGCTTGAATGAGCAGTTCTTC. It yields the protein CATAGLNEQFF.

The V gene is TRBV10-3, the J gene TRBJ2-3; 11 nucleotides match TRBD2. Germline V lookup: CDR1 ENHRY, CDR2 SYGVKD. V shed 3 bases and J 6 bases; nucleotides not matched to a gene: 11. The CDR3 loop spans 17 amino acids. Here the CDR3 DNA reads TGTGCCATCAGTGACCCAGGGATAGCGGGGGGGCCGGATACGCAGTATTTT. Encoded protein: CAISDPGIAGGPDTQYF.

This chain uses TRBV24-1 with TRBJ2-2; 9 bases match TRBD1. After removal of 6 bases from V and 2 bases from J, the junction contained 3 bases not matched to a gene. CDR3 size: 15 residues. Per germline, CDR1 KGHDR and CDR2 SFDVKD. Here the CDR3 reads CATSLGQGNTGELFF. In DNA, the CDR3 is TGTGCCACCAGTTTGGGACAGGGAAACACCGGGGAGCTGTTTTTT.

This chain uses TRBV5-1 with TRBJ2-3; 7 bases fit TRBD1. Unmatched junction bases numbered 7, after V lost 4 bases and J lost 2 bases. Germline CDR1 SGHRS, CDR2 YFSETQ. The CDR3 has 15 residues. CDR3 sequence reads: CASSLRGHFTDTQYF. The CDR3 DNA sequence: TGCGCCAGCAGCCTGAGGGGGCATTTCACAGATACGCAGTATTTT.

The chain recombines TRBV21-1 with TRBJ1-1; the table assigns TRBD1, which was not confirmed against the DNA. TRBV21-1 is flagged as a pseudogene. This CDR3 has 15 amino acids. The CDR3 reads CASSKGGRDMTEAFF. CDR3 bases: TGTGCCAGCAGCAAAGGTGGCAGGGACATGACTGAAGCTTTCTTT.

The chain employs TRBV6-6 and TRBJ1-2, with D perhaps TRBD1 (5 bases). This CDR3 comprises 14 residues. Trimming shortened V by 6 bases and J by 5 bases, and 16 bases separated the two germline ends. CDR1 MNHNY and CDR2 SVGAGI come from the germline V gene (reference sequence). This CDR3 is CASSGPWGEYGYTF. The CDR3 coding sequence is TGTGCCAGCAGCGGGCCTTGGGGGGAGTATGGCTACACCTTC.

The V and J genes are TRBV18 and TRBJ1-5; no reliable D call. The CDR3 has 16 amino acids. Looked up from germline, CDR1 is KGHSH and CDR2 is LQKENI. V shed 0 bases and J shed 0 bases, with 9 bases lying between them. DNA of the CDR3: TGTGCCAGCTCACCACCGTCAGGAGGTAGCAATCAGCCCCAGCATTTT. This encodes CASSPPSGGSNQPQHF.

CDR3 sequence reads: CASSRGGGANVLTF. The DNA of the CDR3 is TGTGCCAGTAGCCGGGGTGGAGGGGCCAACGTCCTGACTTTC. The V and J genes are TRBV19 and TRBJ2-6; a weak D match, TRBD2 (5 bases). The CDR3 length is 14 residues. CDR1 and CDR2 (germline): LNHDA, SQIVND (reference sequence). V was shortened by 6 bases and J by 4 bases, with 10 bases between the two germline ends.

This chain joins TRBV2 and TRBJ1-5, with a possible D match to TRBD1 (6 bases). Germline V gene data show CDR1 as SNHLY and CDR2 as FYNNEI. V lost 6 bases to trimming and J lost 7 bases, with 16 bases between them. The CDR3 totals 14 residues. CDR3 loop: CASSSVAGDQPQHF. The CDR3 DNA reads TGTGCCAGCAGCAGTGTCGCAGGGGACCAGCCCCAGCATTTT.

The chain recombines TRBV12-5 with TRBJ2-1, with 7 bases matching TRBD2. Germline trimming cut 7 bases from V and 2 bases from J; bases unmatched to any gene: 26. From germline, CDR1 is LGHNT and CDR2 FRNRAP. CDR3 length: 21 amino acids. CDR3: CASANRPGLAVISPTYNEQFF. CDR3 sequence (DNA): TGTGCTAGTGCTAACCGCCCGGGGCTAGCGGTTATTAGCCCCACCTACAATGAGCAGTTCTTC.

V is TRBV4-1 and J is TRBJ1-4, with a tentative D call TRBD1 (6 bases). V was clipped by 0 bases and J by 7 bases, with 18 bases between them. The CDR3 is 17 amino acids. Per germline, CDR1 MGHRA and CDR2 YSYEKL. This chain's CDR3 is CASSQENDLRQVEKLFF. The DNA of the CDR3 is TGCGCCAGCAGCCAAGAAAACGACTTGAGACAGGTTGAAAAACTGTTTTTT.

The chain employs TRBV7-3 and TRBJ2-3, with 8 bases matching TRBD1. The V segment lost 5 bases and the J segment 2 bases; nucleotides outside the gene matches: 6. This CDR3 has 15 residues. Germline lookup yields CDR1 SGHTA and CDR2 FQGTGA. CDR3 sequence reads: CASSERTGTTDTQYF. CDR3 DNA sequence: TGTGCCAGCAGCGAACGGACAGGGACCACAGATACGCAGTATTTT.

The genes are TRBV7-2 and TRBJ1-2; a possible D gene is TRBD1 (5 bases). The CDR3 loop spans 15 amino acids. The ends were cut back, 6 bases at V and 4 bases at J, with 18 bases in the middle. The germline CDR1 and CDR2 sequences are SGHTA and FQGNSA. The CDR3 is CASRSGGDYSYGYTF. The DNA for the CDR3 is TGTGCCAGCAGATCTGGGGGGGATTACAGCTATGGCTACACCTTC.